These T cell receptor beta chains were read from a single sample in a study of shared clonotypes between healthy human individuals. Data came from immunoSEQ multiplex PCR; TCRdb stores just in-frame clones and leaves some out. The table records over 800,000 clones, around 93% of them present only once. The sequenced sample consisted of naive CD8+ T cells sorted from blood. The receptor source for this set is a man between 25 and 39 years old in good health. Each CDR3 is given with its conserved first and last residue. The D gene is left open where the match is weak. Size tells how often a clone was seen (once, few, many) or the class of an expanded clone, and some rows leave it out.

TRBJ2-2	NA	TRBV27	TRBD2	CASSPFPSGTGELFF	TGTGCCAGCAGTCCTTTTCCTAGCGGCACCGGGGAGCTGTTTTTT
TRBJ2-2	NA	TRBV7-9	NA	CASSLVAGTGELFF	TGTGCCAGCAGCTTAGTCGCTGGAACCGGGGAGCTGTTTTTT
TRBJ2-7	NA	TRBV29-1	NA	CSVSNSQSLYEQYF	TGCAGCGTTTCGAACAGTCAAAGTTTGTACGAGCAGTACTTC
TRBJ1-5	NA	TRBV28	NA	CASMGRGSNQPQHF	TGTGCCAGCATGGGCAGGGGAAGCAATCAGCCCCAGCATTTT
TRBJ2-1	NA	TRBV7-8	NA	CASSSRDNNEQFF	TGTGCCAGCAGCTCCAGGGACAACAATGAGCAGTTCTTC
TRBJ2-1	NA	TRBV6-1	NA	CASSEDLGSDEQFF	TGTGCCAGCAGTGAAGATCTAGGTTCAGATGAGCAGTTCTTC
TRBJ2-1	NA	TRBV29-1	TRBD2	CSVVGAGVGNEQFF	TGCAGCGTTGTCGGAGCGGGAGTGGGCAATGAGCAGTTCTTC
TRBJ2-7	NA	TRBV19	NA	CASSISAVGNYEQYF	TGTGCCAGTAGTATATCGGCAGTGGGGAACTACGAGCAGTACTTC
TRBJ2-1	NA	TRBV10-2	TRBD2	CASSEYKGLAVEQFF	TGCGCCAGCAGTGAGTATAAGGGACTAGCAGTTGAGCAGTTCTTC
TRBJ1-1	NA	TRBV19	TRBD1	CASSIGQGATEAFF	TGTGCCAGTAGTATAGGCCAGGGGGCTACTGAAGCTTTCTTT
TRBJ2-1	NA	TRBV6-5	TRBD1	CASSRARTGGSEQFF	TGTGCCAGCAGTAGAGCTCGGACAGGGGGCTCTGAGCAGTTCTTC
TRBJ2-7	NA	TRBV6-6	TRBD2	CASSYSSGGGEQYF	TGTGCCAGCAGTTACTCGAGCGGGGGAGGAGAGCAGTACTTC
TRBJ1-5	NA	TRBV11-2	NA	CASSETGAENQPQHF	TGTGCCAGCAGCGAAACCGGGGCAGAGAATCAGCCCCAGCATTTT
TRBJ2-7	NA	TRBV11-2	NA	CASTEAGYKSYEQYF	TGTGCCAGCACCGAGGCAGGGTACAAGTCCTACGAGCAGTACTTC
TRBJ2-7	NA	TRBV11-2	NA	CASTMYGIREQYF	TGTGCCAGCACCATGTATGGCATCCGGGAGCAGTACTTC
TRBJ2-7	NA	TRBV19	TRBD1	CARPTNPRDRVRAYEQYF	TGTGCCAGACCAACTAACCCCCGGGACAGGGTCAGAGCCTACGAGCAGTACTTC
TRBJ1-5	NA	TRBV27	NA	CASSLTGHHQPQHF	TGTGCCAGCAGTCTCACAGGGCACCATCAGCCCCAGCATTTT
TRBJ2-3	NA	TRBV10-3	TRBD2	CAISESAGGQRTDTQYF	TGTGCCATCAGTGAGTCAGCGGGAGGTCAGCGCACAGATACGCAGTATTTT
TRBJ2-1	few	TRBV27	TRBD2	CATTSGTSNEQFF	TGTGCCACCACTAGCGGGACCTCCAATGAGCAGTTCTTC
TRBJ2-6	NA	TRBV7-6	NA	CAIRREKELPGANVLTF	TGTGCCATCCGGAGGGAAAAGGAACTTCCTGGGGCCAACGTCCTGACTTTC
TRBJ2-7	NA	TRBV7-8	TRBD2	CASSPIEKRELAGQYF	TGTGCCAGCAGCCCCATCGAGAAGCGGGAGCTTGCTGGGCAGTACTTC
TRBJ2-1	once	TRBV10-1	TRBD1	CASSAGQGDEQFF	TGCGCCAGCAGTGCGGGACAGGGGGATGAGCAGTTCTTC
TRBJ2-3	NA	TRBV30	TRBD2	CAWRGGVGPTDTQYF	TGTGCCTGGAGGGGAGGGGTAGGCCCCACAGATACGCAGTATTTT
TRBJ2-1	NA	TRBV29-1	TRBD2	CSVEDIGLAGVNEQFF	TGCAGCGTTGAAGATATTGGACTAGCGGGAGTGAATGAGCAGTTCTTC
TRBJ1-2	NA	TRBV4-3	NA	CASSQERGQGYGYTF	TGCGCCAGCAGCCAAGAGAGAGGCCAAGGCTATGGCTACACCTTC
TRBJ2-1	NA	TRBV4-1	NA	CASSQATGPSDEQFF	TGCGCCAGCAGCCAAGCGACGGGCCCTTCCGATGAGCAGTTCTTC
TRBJ2-1	NA	TRBV29-1	TRBD2	CSETSGSQDEQFF	TGCAGCGAGACTAGCGGGAGTCAGGATGAGCAGTTCTTC
TRBJ2-2	NA	TRBV5-1	TRBD2	CASGEEREVRVTTGELFF	TGCGCCAGCGGTGAAGAGCGGGAGGTCCGGGTTACAACCGGGGAGCTGTTTTTT
TRBJ2-3	NA	TRBV6-1	TRBD2	CASRRLAGVVDTQYF	TGTGCCAGCAGAAGACTAGCGGGAGTCGTAGATACGCAGTATTTT
TRBJ1-5	NA	TRBV5-5	NA	CASSFGRYSNQPQHF	TGTGCCAGCAGCTTTGGACGTTATAGCAATCAGCCCCAGCATTTT
TRBJ2-7	NA	TRBV28	TRBD1	CASSTGTGVFEQYF	TGTGCCAGCAGCACCGGGACAGGGGTTTTCGAGCAGTACTTC
TRBJ2-7	once	TRBV5-5	TRBD1	CASSLSSIDRVFYEQYF	TGTGCCAGCAGCTTGTCGTCAATAGACAGGGTCTTCTACGAGCAGTACTTC
TRBJ1-4	few	TRBV23-1	NA	CASSPTNEKLFF	TGCGCCAGCAGTCCAACTAATGAAAAACTGTTTTTT
TRBJ1-2	NA	TRBV7-9	NA	CASSSTLVTLSYGYTF	TGTGCCAGCAGCTCTACCCTAGTGACCCTCTCCTATGGCTACACCTTC
TRBJ1-5	NA	TRBV30	TRBD1	CAWSTVGRGKPQHF	TGTGCCTGGAGTACTGTCGGCAGGGGGAAGCCCCAGCATTTT
TRBJ2-7	few	TRBV5-1	NA	CASSLFADYEQYF	TGCGCCAGCAGCTTGTTTGCTGACTACGAGCAGTACTTC
TRBJ2-2	NA	TRBV28	NA	CASSLAGNTGELFF	TGTGCCAGCAGTTTAGCGGGAAACACCGGGGAGCTGTTTTTT
TRBJ1-1	NA	TRBV5-1	NA	CASSFRQATEAFF	TGCGCCAGCAGCTTTAGACAAGCCACTGAAGCTTTCTTT
TRBJ2-2	NA	TRBV2	NA	CASRRDSLAGELFF	TGTGCCAGCAGGAGGGACTCTCTCGCCGGGGAGCTGTTTTTT
TRBJ1-3	NA	TRBV9	NA	CASSVDGLNGNTIYF	TGTGCCAGCAGCGTAGACGGGCTGAACGGAAACACCATATATTTT
TRBJ2-1	NA	TRBV4-3	TRBD2	CASSQGWTSGADEQFF	TGCGCCAGCAGCCAAGGGTGGACTAGCGGGGCCGATGAGCAGTTCTTC
TRBJ2-4	NA	TRBV28	NA	CASSPDSVAKNIQYF	TGTGCCAGCAGTCCGGACTCCGTAGCCAAAAACATTCAGTACTTC
TRBJ1-2	NA	TRBV6-1	NA	CASSLYYGYTF	TGTGCCAGCAGTTTGTATTATGGCTACACCTTC
TRBJ2-5	NA	TRBV6-5	NA	CASSYRTVETQYF	TGTGCCAGCAGTTACCGAACCGTGGAGACCCAGTACTTC
TRBJ1-2	NA	TRBV27	NA	CASSLSVGPQPKYGYTF	TGTGCCAGCAGTTTATCCGTCGGGCCCCAACCCAAGTATGGCTACACCTTC
TRBJ2-3	NA	TRBV4-1	TRBD2	CASSQPSGTSTDTQYF	TGCGCCAGCAGCCAGCCTAGCGGGACTAGCACAGATACGCAGTATTTT
TRBJ2-3	NA	TRBV29-1	NA	CSVVEGTDTQYF	TGCAGCGTTGTAGAAGGCACAGATACGCAGTATTTT
TRBJ2-7	NA	TRBV19	TRBD1	CASSIGQGDYEQYF	TGTGCCAGTAGTATAGGACAGGGGGATTACGAGCAGTACTTC
TRBJ2-2	NA	TRBV9	TRBD1	CASSEGQGNTGELFF	TGTGCCAGCAGCGAGGGACAGGGAAACACCGGGGAGCTGTTTTTT
TRBJ2-3	NA	TRBV11-2	NA	CASSLASSTDTQYF	TGTGCCAGCAGCTTAGCCTCTAGCACAGATACGCAGTATTTT
TRBJ2-1	NA	TRBV30	TRBD2	CAWNAGSSGISSYNEQFF	TGTGCCTGGAATGCGGGATCCAGCGGGATCAGCTCCTACAATGAGCAGTTCTTC
TRBJ2-1	once	TRBV11-2	TRBD2	CASSLDRGTSGTFSDEQFF	TGTGCCAGCAGCTTAGATCGGGGGACTAGCGGGACCTTTAGCGATGAGCAGTTCTTC
TRBJ2-2	NA	TRBV7-6	TRBD2	CASSPGLAGELFF	TGTGCCAGCAGCCCGGGACTAGCCGGGGAGCTGTTTTTT
TRBJ2-1	NA	TRBV27	NA	CASSSRQSSYNEQFF	TGTGCCAGCAGTTCCCGACAGAGCTCCTACAATGAGCAGTTCTTC